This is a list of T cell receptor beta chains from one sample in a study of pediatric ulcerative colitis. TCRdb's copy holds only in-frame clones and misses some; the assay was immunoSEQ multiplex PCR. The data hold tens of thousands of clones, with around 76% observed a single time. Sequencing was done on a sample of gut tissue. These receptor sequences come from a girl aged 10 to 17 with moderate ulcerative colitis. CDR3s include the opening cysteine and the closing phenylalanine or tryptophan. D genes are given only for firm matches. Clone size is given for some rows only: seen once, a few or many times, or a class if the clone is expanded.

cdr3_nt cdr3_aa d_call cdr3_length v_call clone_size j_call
TGTGCCATCAGTGACAACCGGGACGCCCTCGGGGGCTACACCTTC CAISDNRDALGGYTF NA 15 TRBV10-3 NA TRBJ1-2
TGTGCCAGAATGACGGCGGGGGGCAATCAGCCCCAGCATTTT CARMTAGGNQPQHF NA 14 TRBV6-1 NA TRBJ1-5
TGTGCCAGCAGCTTAGGTCCGGAGACCCAGTACTTC CASSLGPETQYF NA 12 TRBV7-9 NA TRBJ2-5
TGTGCCAGCAGTGAAGCGTATGTTCAGTACTTC CASSEAYVQYF NA 11 TRBV2 few TRBJ2-4
TGTGCCAGCAGACAGGAAGGGCTGTATTCACCCCTCCACTTT CASRQEGLYSPLHF NA 14 TRBV6-1 NA TRBJ1-6
TGCGCCAGCAGCTTGGTGTCTAGCGGGAGTGATGAGCAGTTCTTC CASSLVSSGSDEQFF TRBD2 15 TRBV5-1 NA TRBJ2-1
TGTGCCAGCTCACTTTCACCCGACAGGTCGAGCACTGAAGCTTTCTTT CASSLSPDRSSTEAFF NA 16 TRBV18 NA TRBJ1-1
TGTGCCAGCAGGGCGGGGGGGATCTATGAGCAGTTCTTC CASRAGGIYEQFF TRBD2 13 TRBV6-1 NA TRBJ2-1
TGTGCCTTAGGACTCCCTGGGGAGACCCAGTACTTC CALGLPGETQYF NA 12 TRBV30 once TRBJ2-5
TGTGCCAGTAGTAGTAGGCGAGAAAAACTGTTTTTT CASSSRREKLFF NA 12 TRBV19 NA TRBJ1-4
TGTGCCAGCAGCTTACGGGACACCGGGGAGCTGTTTTTT CASSLRDTGELFF NA 13 TRBV7-9 NA TRBJ2-2
TGTGCCAGCAGCTATAGACTAGACTCCTACAATGAGCAGTTCTTC CASSYRLDSYNEQFF NA 15 TRBV5-5 NA TRBJ2-1
TGCGCCAGCAGCTTGGAGGCTAGCGGGAGAGGGTACAATGAGCAGTTCTTC CASSLEASGRGYNEQFF TRBD2 17 TRBV5-1 few TRBJ2-1
TGTGCCAGCAGCGGCTGGGACGGCTACGAGCAGTACTTC CASSGWDGYEQYF NA 13 TRBV5-5 NA TRBJ2-7
TGTGCCAGCAGCTTGGGGGCCGGAGAGACCCAGTACTTC CASSLGAGETQYF NA 13 TRBV5-4 once TRBJ2-5
TGTGCCAGTAGTATCACAGGGGGCGGAAGCACTGAAGCTTTCTTT CASSITGGGSTEAFF TRBD1 15 TRBV19 NA TRBJ1-1
TGTGCCAGCAGCCCGTTTAGCGGGAGAGGAGGTGAGCAGTTCTTC CASSPFSGRGGEQFF TRBD2 15 TRBV7-9 NA TRBJ2-1
TGTGCCAGTAGTGGTGGGACAGGGCGGGGCGAGCAGTACTTC CASSGGTGRGEQYF TRBD1 14 TRBV19 once TRBJ2-7
TGTGCCTGGAGTGTAGCCTACAAGAAAACCTACGAGCAGTACTTC CAWSVAYKKTYEQYF NA 15 TRBV30 NA TRBJ2-7
TGCGCCAGCAGCTTCGAGGGCCGAGATAATGAAAAACTGTTTTTT CASSFEGRDNEKLFF NA 15 TRBV5-1 NA TRBJ1-4
TGTGCCAGCAGCCTAGGACTAGCTATTAACCCCTACGAGCAGTACTTC CASSLGLAINPYEQYF TRBD2 16 TRBV7-2 NA TRBJ2-7
TGCGCCAGCAGCTTGGGACTGCTCTTGGGATCCCAAGAGACCCAGTACTTC CASSLGLLLGSQETQYF NA 17 TRBV5-1 NA TRBJ2-5
TGTGCCAGCAGCTCAACTACAGGAAAGGCTTACGGTGAAGCTTTCTTT CASSSTTGKAYGEAFF NA 16 TRBV7-9 NA TRBJ1-1
TGCGCCAGCAGTTTAGTAGCGGGAGTGGCTTACAATGAGCAGTTCTTC CASSLVAGVAYNEQFF TRBD2 16 TRBV5-1 NA TRBJ2-1
TGTGCCAGTAGTGTCACAGTGTACTATGGCTACACCTTC CASSVTVYYGYTF NA 13 TRBV19 NA TRBJ1-2
TGCAGCGTTGGGGACACTGAAGCTTTCTTT CSVGDTEAFF NA 10 TRBV29-1 NA TRBJ1-1
TGTGCCAGCAGCTTTGATGCGGGGGGCACAGATACGCAGTATTTT CASSFDAGGTDTQYF TRBD2 15 TRBV7-2 NA TRBJ2-3
TGTGCCAGCAGTTTCGGGCAGGGAAATTCACCCCTCCACTTT CASSFGQGNSPLHF NA 14 TRBV27 NA TRBJ1-6
TGTGCCTCTGACAGGAGCTACGAGCAGTACTTC CASDRSYEQYF NA 11 TRBV30 NA TRBJ2-7
TGTGCCAGCAGCCCCTTGACAGGGGGCTCCCCCTACGAGCAGTACTTC CASSPLTGGSPYEQYF TRBD1 16 TRBV27 NA TRBJ2-7
TGTGCCAGCAGAGAGCCGGGACAGGGGACGCTCACCGGGGAGCTGTTTTTT CASREPGQGTLTGELFF TRBD1 17 TRBV7-9 NA TRBJ2-2
TGTGCCAGCAGTTTAAATCAGGGGGCCCACGAGCAGTACTTC CASSLNQGAHEQYF TRBD1 14 TRBV27 NA TRBJ2-7
TGTGCCAGCAGTTTAGAGGGGCTAAATAATCAGCCCCAGCATTTT CASSLEGLNNQPQHF NA 15 TRBV27 NA TRBJ1-5